The source of this TCR beta chain is a study of T cells in Graves' hyperthyroidism and ophthalmopathy. Whole-study context: Peripheral blood was drawn at first diagnosis, prior to all treatment.

Between the trimmed V and J ends, which lost 3 bases and 0 bases, there was a span of 6 bases. CDR1 and CDR2 (germline): SGDLS, YYNGEE. The CDR3 spans 14 residues. The TCR beta CDR3 regions underwent amplification using RNA transcripts as the source. The study used the HTBI primer set for a first-round RT-PCR of the TCR CDR3. TCRdb recomputed calls from the multiplex PCR reads with MiXCR, one row per CDR3 protein. The table shows 450,000 to 600,000 distinct CDR3 sequences, with 13% to 15% occurring only once. Criteria for exclusion of patients were uncontrolled infection, other autoimmune disease, pregnancy or lactation.

Specimen: blood. This clonotype originated in a woman in her thirties or forties with Graves' hyperthyroidism. The chain employs TRBV9 and TRBJ1-4; D not certain. The chain's CDR3 is CASSGAATNEKLFF. The CDR3 coding sequence is TGTGCCAGCAGCGGGGCAGCAACTAATGAAAAACTGTTTTTT.